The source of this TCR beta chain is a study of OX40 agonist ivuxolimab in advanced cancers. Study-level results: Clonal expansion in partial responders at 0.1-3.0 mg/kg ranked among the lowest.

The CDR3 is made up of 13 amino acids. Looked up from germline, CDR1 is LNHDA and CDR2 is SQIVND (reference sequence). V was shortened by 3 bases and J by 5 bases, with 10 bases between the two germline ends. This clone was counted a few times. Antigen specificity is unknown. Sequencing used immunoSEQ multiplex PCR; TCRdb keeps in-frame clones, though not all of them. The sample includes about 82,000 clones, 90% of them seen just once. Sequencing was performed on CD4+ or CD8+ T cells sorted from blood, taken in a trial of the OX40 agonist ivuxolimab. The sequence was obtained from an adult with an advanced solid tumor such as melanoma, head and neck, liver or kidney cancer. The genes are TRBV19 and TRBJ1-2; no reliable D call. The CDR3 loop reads CASSISSGYGYTF. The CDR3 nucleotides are TGTGCCAGTAGTATTTCCAGCGGGTATGGCTACACCTTC.